This TCR beta chain was identified in a study of T-cell reconstitution after alpha-beta-depleted transplantation in children. In its sample, this clonotype was seen a few times. With 7 bases removed from V and 0 bases from J, the gap between germline ends came to 16 bases. Germline loops: CDR1 SQVTM, CDR2 ANQGSEA. The CDR3 loop spans 15 amino acids. TCRbeta library construction was performed incorporating unique molecular identifiers. TCRdb passed the PCR reads through MiXCR, listing each CDR3 protein once. This table holds 500,000 or so distinct CDR3 sequences, approximately 29% found once. This receptor was taken from a human donor who donated a stem cell graft to a child with aplastic anemia. This chain connects TRBV29-1 to TRBJ2-1; tentatively, D is TRBD1 (5 bases). Sequenced here: PBMCs from the stem cell graft donor, sampled from the stem cell graft. The CDR3 sequence is CSAPQGSSSYNEQFF. As DNA, the CDR3 is TGCAGCGCCCCTCAGGGTTCCAGCTCCTACAATGAGCAGTTCTTC.